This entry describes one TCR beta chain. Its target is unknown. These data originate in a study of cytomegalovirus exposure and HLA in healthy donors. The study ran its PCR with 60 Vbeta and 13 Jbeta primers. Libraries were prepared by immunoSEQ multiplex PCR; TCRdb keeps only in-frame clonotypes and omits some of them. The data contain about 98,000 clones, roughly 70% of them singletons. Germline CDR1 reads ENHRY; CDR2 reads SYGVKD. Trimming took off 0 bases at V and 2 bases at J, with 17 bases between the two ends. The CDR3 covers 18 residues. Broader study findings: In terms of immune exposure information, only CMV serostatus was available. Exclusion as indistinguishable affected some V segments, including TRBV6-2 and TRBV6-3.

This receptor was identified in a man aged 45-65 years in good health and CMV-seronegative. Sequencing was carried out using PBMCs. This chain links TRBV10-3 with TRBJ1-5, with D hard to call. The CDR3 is CAISESFHTGGGNQPQHF. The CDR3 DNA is TGTGCCATCAGTGAGTCGTTTCATACGGGAGGCGGCAATCAGCCCCAGCATTTT.